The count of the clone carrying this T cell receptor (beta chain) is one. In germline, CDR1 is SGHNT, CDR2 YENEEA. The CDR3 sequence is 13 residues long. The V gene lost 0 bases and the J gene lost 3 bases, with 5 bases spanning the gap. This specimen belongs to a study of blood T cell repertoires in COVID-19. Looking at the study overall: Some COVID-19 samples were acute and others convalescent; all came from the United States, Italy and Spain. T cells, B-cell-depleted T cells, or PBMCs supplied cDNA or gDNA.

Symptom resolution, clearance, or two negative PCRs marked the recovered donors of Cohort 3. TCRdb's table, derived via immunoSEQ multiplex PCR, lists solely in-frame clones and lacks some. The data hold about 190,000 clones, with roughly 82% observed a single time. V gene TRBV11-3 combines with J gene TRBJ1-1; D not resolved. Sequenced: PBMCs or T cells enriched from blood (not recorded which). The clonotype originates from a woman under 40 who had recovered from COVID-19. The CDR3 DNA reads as TGTGCCAGCAGCTTAGATCCATACACTGAAGCTTTCTTT. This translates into CASSLDPYTEAFF.